These T cell receptor beta chains were read from a single sample in a study of shared T cell receptors in the human thymus. Some clones are missing from TCRdb's copy, which holds only in-frame ones; the method was immunoSEQ multiplex PCR. The sample carries hundreds of thousands of clones, approximately 89% recorded once. This same sample was also part of a study on human thymus T cells.

Sequenced: thymocytes. These receptors all stem from a boy in the first two years of life with a congenital heart defect. Each CDR3 is given with its conserved first and last residue. A D gene is named only where the DNA matches it firmly. Only part of the rows carry a size: once, few, many, or a class if the clone is expanded.

V gene	D gene	clone size	J gene	CDR3 DNA	CDR3 protein
TRBV5-1	TRBD2	-	TRBJ2-1	TGCGCCAGCAGCTTGGAGTGGGGGGGATCCTACAATGAGCAGTTCTTC	CASSLEWGGSYNEQFF
TRBV28	-	few	TRBJ1-5	TGTGCCAGCAGTTTAGACGAAACGACAGCTAGCAATCAGCCCCAGCATTTT	CASSLDETTASNQPQHF
TRBV5-1	TRBD1	-	TRBJ1-6	TGCGCCAGCAGCTTGGTAGGGGGCGGGCGGACAGGGGGGAATTCACCCCTCCACTTT	CASSLVGGGRTGGNSPLHF
TRBV7-9	-	-	TRBJ2-7	TGTGCCAGCAGGCTTGAGGAGACAGACCGTTACGAGCAGTACTTC	CASRLEETDRYEQYF
TRBV30	-	-	TRBJ2-3	TGTGCCTGGACCTTTAACAGGAGACTTTCAGATACGCAGTATTTT	CAWTFNRRLSDTQYF
TRBV7-9	-	-	TRBJ1-1	TGTGCCAGCAGCCCCACGGAAGCCAGGGAGAACACTGAAGCTTTCTTT	CASSPTEARENTEAFF
TRBV28	-	-	TRBJ1-3	TGTGCCAGCAGCCACGTAGCCAGGGTATTTCGTGACCCCTCTGGAAACACCATATATTTT	CASSHVARVFRDPSGNTIYF
TRBV10-3	-	-	TRBJ2-1	TGTGCCATCAGTGAAAGTGGCCCTTCCTACAATGAGCAGTTCTTC	CAISESGPSYNEQFF
TRBV5-4	TRBD1	-	TRBJ1-2	TGTGCCAGCAGCTTCCTAAAAACGGGACAGCTAAACTATGGCTACACCTTC	CASSFLKTGQLNYGYTF
TRBV5-6	TRBD1	-	TRBJ2-7	TGTGCCAGCAGCCCCCAGGGGGAGCTTAACGAGCAGTACTTC	CASSPQGELNEQYF
TRBV6-5	-	-	TRBJ1-3	TGTGCCAGCAGACGCGGGACGGAGAGAGGAAACACCATATATTTT	CASRRGTERGNTIYF
TRBV5-1	-	-	TRBJ1-2	TGCGCCAGCAGCTTGGGGTCACCCGACAGCCTTAACTATGGCTACACCTTC	CASSLGSPDSLNYGYTF
TRBV16	-	-	TRBJ2-1	TGTGCCAGCAGCCAATCCGACAGGTTCTACAATGAGCAGTTCTTC	CASSQSDRFYNEQFF
TRBV28	TRBD2	-	TRBJ2-1	TGTGCCAGCAGGGGGCAGCGGGGCCTCATCCGCAATGAGCAGTTCTTC	CASRGQRGLIRNEQFF
TRBV6-1	-	-	TRBJ2-7	TGTGCCAGCAGTGGAGGGGGGGGTTACGAGCAGTACTTC	CASSGGGGYEQYF
TRBV25-1	-	-	TRBJ2-1	TGTGCCAGCAGTAACCCTAATTCTAGCTCACCTTTCGGTGAGCAGTTCTTC	CASSNPNSSSPFGEQFF
TRBV6-1	-	once	TRBJ2-7	TGTGCCAGCAGTCCATGGAGGGCCTACGAGCAGTACTTC	CASSPWRAYEQYF
TRBV5-8	-	-	TRBJ2-7	TGTGCCAGCAGTGTGACAGGTCCCTCGGGCGAGCAGTACTTC	CASSVTGPSGEQYF
TRBV18	TRBD1	-	TRBJ1-1	TGTGCCAGCTCACCGGGGACAGTGAACACTGAAGCTTTCTTT	CASSPGTVNTEAFF
TRBV6-6	-	-	TRBJ2-7	TGTGCCAGCAGTGGCCCGGGAGTGGCGGGAATCTACGAGCAGTACTTC	CASSGPGVAGIYEQYF
TRBV2	TRBD1	-	TRBJ2-5	TGTGCCAGCAGTGAAGCCTACAGGGACAGCAACCAGTACTTC	CASSEAYRDSNQYF
TRBV6-6	-	-	TRBJ2-5	TGTGCCAGCAGCCGCTTAAGCCAGGGGGAGACCCAGTACTTC	CASSRLSQGETQYF
TRBV12-5	TRBD1	-	TRBJ2-5	TGTGCTAGTGGTCCCCATCGACAGGGTGTTTGGGAGACCCAGTACTTC	CASGPHRQGVWETQYF
TRBV5-4	-	-	TRBJ2-1	TGTGCCAGCAGCTTGTTTCTAGTAATGAGCGACTCCTACAATGAGCAGTTCTTC	CASSLFLVMSDSYNEQFF
TRBV27	TRBD1	-	TRBJ2-3	TGTGCCAGCAGTTCCCGGGACAGGGGAGGGAATACGCAGTATTTT	CASSSRDRGGNTQYF
TRBV28	-	-	TRBJ2-7	TGTGCCAGCAGTTTAAAGGTAGCGTGCGAGCAGTACTTC	CASSLKVACEQYF
TRBV6-1	-	-	TRBJ1-5	TGTGCCAGCAGTGAAGGCGGTGGGCCCCAGCATTTT	CASSEGGGPQHF
TRBV7-8	TRBD1	-	TRBJ2-7	TGTGCCAGCAGTCCGGCCTGGGGACAGGCGAGCTCCTACGAGCAGTACTTC	CASSPAWGQASSYEQYF
TRBV4-3	-	-	TRBJ2-1	TGCGCCAGCAGCCAAGAGAACGAGGGCAATGAGCAGTTCTTC	CASSQENEGNEQFF
TRBV7-9	TRBD1	-	TRBJ2-1	TGTGCCAGCAGCCAACCGGGACAGGGGCCTAATGAGCAGTTCTTC	CASSQPGQGPNEQFF
TRBV2	-	-	TRBJ2-2	TGTGCCAGCAGTCCCCGTCGGGGGTCGGACACCGGGGAGCTGTTTTTT	CASSPRRGSDTGELFF
TRBV5-4	-	-	TRBJ2-5	TGTGCCAGCAGCTACTTTGAGACCCAGTACTTC	CASSYFETQYF
TRBV6-1	-	-	TRBJ2-4	TGTGCCAGCAGTCAGGGGTCAGCCAAAAACATTCAGTACTTC	CASSQGSAKNIQYF
TRBV25-1	-	-	TRBJ2-7	TGTGCCAGCAGTGAAGGGGGGAACAGGGGACATTCCTACGAGCAGTACTTC	CASSEGGNRGHSYEQYF
TRBV28	-	-	TRBJ1-5	TGTGCCAGCAGTTTCGTAGTATGGTCGTCGCATCAGCCCCAGCATTTT	CASSFVVWSSHQPQHF
TRBV2	TRBD2	once	TRBJ2-1	TGTGCCAGCAGCCCTCTTCTCCCCGGGACTAGCGGGGGCGGAGATGAGCAGTTCTTC	CASSPLLPGTSGGGDEQFF
TRBV14	TRBD1	-	TRBJ2-2	TGTGCCAGCAGCCAAGATCGGGACAGGCCCACCGGGGAGCTGTTTTTT	CASSQDRDRPTGELFF
TRBV4-1	TRBD1	-	TRBJ2-5	TGCGCCAGCAGCCCTGAGAACGACAGGGCGGCAGAGACCCAGTACTTC	CASSPENDRAAETQYF
TRBV28	TRBD1	-	TRBJ1-2	TGTGCCAGCAGTTTGGACCCGGGACAGGGATGTGGCTACACCTTC	CASSLDPGQGCGYTF
TRBV18	-	-	TRBJ1-1	TGTGCCAGCTCGCGGGAGCGCGCGAGCAGTCAGAACACTGAAGCTTTCTTT	CASSRERASSQNTEAFF
TRBV21-1	-	-	TRBJ2-3	-	CASSSKVGKGSTDTQYF
TRBV10-3	TRBD2	-	TRBJ2-3	TGTGCCATCAGTGATTTCGGCAGACCCGGAACTAGCGGGAGGGCGACAGATACGCAGTATTTT	CAISDFGRPGTSGRATDTQYF
TRBV7-9	-	-	TRBJ1-2	TGTGCCAGCAGCCCTAGACAGCCACCCATCTATGGCTACACCTTC	CASSPRQPPIYGYTF
TRBV5-4	-	-	TRBJ2-5	TGTGCCAGCAGCTTGGGGGCACAAGAGACCCAGTACTTC	CASSLGAQETQYF
TRBV6-1	-	-	TRBJ1-5	TGTGCCAGCAGGATAAGAGGGATGGAGCAGCCCCAGCATTTT	CASRIRGMEQPQHF
TRBV4-3	TRBD2	-	TRBJ2-1	TGCGCCAGCAGCCAGTATAATGGCGGGAGGCGAACCTCCTACAATGAGCAGTTCTTC	CASSQYNGGRRTSYNEQFF
TRBV4-3	TRBD2	-	TRBJ2-5	TGCGCCAGCAGCCAGAACGGGACTAGCGGGAGGGCCTATGAGACCCAGTACTTC	CASSQNGTSGRAYETQYF
TRBV5-1	TRBD2	-	TRBJ2-3	TGCGCCAGCAGCTTGTTGTCTAGCGGAAGCACAGATACGCAGTATTTT	CASSLLSSGSTDTQYF
TRBV29-1	-	-	TRBJ2-6	TGCAGCGTTGATTCGGACAGCCCAACTGGGGCCAACGTCCTGACTTTC	CSVDSDSPTGANVLTF
TRBV7-8	TRBD1	few	TRBJ2-7	TGTGCCAGCAGCTTACTGCCGGGACAGGGAAGGACCTACGAGCAGTACTTC	CASSLLPGQGRTYEQYF
TRBV6-5	-	-	TRBJ1-5	TGTGCCAGCTCCTTGACAGATAGCAATCAGCCCCAGCATTTT	CASSLTDSNQPQHF
TRBV27	-	-	TRBJ1-6	TGTGCCAGCAGTTCGGGGGGGGCAAGGGGTTCACCCCTCCACTTT	CASSSGGARGSPLHF
TRBV7-2	-	-	TRBJ1-2	TGTGCCAGCAGCCCGGGTTGGTCAGCCCCCATCTATGGCTACACCTTC	CASSPGWSAPIYGYTF
TRBV4-3	-	-	TRBJ2-7	TGCGCCAGCAGCCCAGACTCTAGGGACACTACCACATACGAGCAGTACTTC	CASSPDSRDTTTYEQYF